This T cell receptor (beta chain) was sequenced for a study of T-cell reconstitution after alpha-beta-depleted transplantation in children. Study-level points and caveats: Reported findings indicate that, about two months after transplant, alpha-beta T cells came from several hundred expanded clones, which were derived from non-depleted graft cells. Surviving recipient T cells and thymic progenitors underlay high day-60 TCRbeta diversity in some patients.

Ten or more counts support this clonotype. Its antigen is undetermined. Molecular barcoding with unique molecular identifiers was used for the TCRbeta library. TCRdb redid the calling of the PCR reads with MiXCR, one entry per CDR3 protein. The sample gives hundreds of thousands of distinct CDR3 sequences, roughly 14% of which show up once; 0.65% to 0.9% is in the top ten. Germline CDR1 reads SGHRS; CDR2 reads YFSETQ. The CDR3 covers 15 residues. V gave up 3 bases and J gave up 1 base, with 13 bases separating them. The clonotype comes from a girl aged 2-10 years with congenital amegakaryocytic thrombocytopenia, due to receive a stem cell transplant. This specimen consisted of PBMCs, obtained before TCRalphabeta/CD19-depleted stem cell transplant. The rearrangement joins TRBV5-1 to TRBJ1-1, with D possibly matching TRBD1 (6 bases). The CDR3 DNA follows: TGCGCCAGCAGCTGGGGGCCACAGGGGAACACTGAAGCTTTCTTT. This gives the protein CASSWGPQGNTEAFF.